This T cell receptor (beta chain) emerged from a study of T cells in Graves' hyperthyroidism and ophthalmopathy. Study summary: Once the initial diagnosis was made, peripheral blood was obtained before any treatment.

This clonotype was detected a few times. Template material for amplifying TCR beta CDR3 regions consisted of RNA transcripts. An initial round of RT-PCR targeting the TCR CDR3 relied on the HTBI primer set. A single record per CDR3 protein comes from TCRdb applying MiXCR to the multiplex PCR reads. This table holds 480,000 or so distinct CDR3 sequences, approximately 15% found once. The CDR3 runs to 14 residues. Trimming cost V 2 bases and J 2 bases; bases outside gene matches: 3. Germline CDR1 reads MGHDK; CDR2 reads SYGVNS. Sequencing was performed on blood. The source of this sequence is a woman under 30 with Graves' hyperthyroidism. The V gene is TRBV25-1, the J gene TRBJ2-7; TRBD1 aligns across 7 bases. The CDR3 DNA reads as TGTGCCAGCAGTGAAGGGACAGTCCCCTACGAGCAGTACTTC. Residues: CASSEGTVPYEQYF.